The clone carrying this T cell receptor (beta chain) was seen a handful of times. The source of the sample is a study of blood T cell repertoires in COVID-19. Study context: The United States, Italy and Spain were the sources of the acute and convalescent COVID-19 samples. T cells, B-cell-depleted T cells, or PBMCs supplied cDNA or gDNA.

Per the study methods: Quantification of nucleated cells was approximated via reference gene primer amplification. Only in-frame clones appear in the TCRdb table, and some are missing; sequencing was by immunoSEQ multiplex PCR. The V and J calls and clone size are taken from that table; D and trimming were inferred from the DNA. This sample has about 100,000 clones, with 88% found just once. Germline V gene data show CDR1 as GTSNPN and CDR2 as SVGIG (reference sequence). This CDR3 region has 14 residues. J gave up 5 bases and V 1 base, and 4 bases lay outside the gene matches. This receptor was taken from a human donor in a cohort sampled during active COVID-19. Sample: peripheral blood. The chain uses TRBV30 and TRBJ1-5, with TRBD1 matching 8 bases. The CDR3 DNA follows: TGTGCCTGGAGTGATAGGACAGGGTATCAGCCCCAGCATTTT. It translates to CAWSDRTGYQPQHF.